This entry lists 20 T cell receptor beta chains sequenced from one sample in a study of cytomegalovirus exposure and HLA in healthy donors. The assay was immunoSEQ multiplex PCR, and TCRdb's table has in-frame clones only and misses some. The data contain about 360,000 clones, just over 85% of them seen just once; the ten biggest clones take up under 0.95%. The sequencing input was PBMCs. The receptors stem from a woman aged 18-29 years in good health and CMV-seronegative.

This clone was seen just once. The V call is TRBV13, the J call TRBJ1-2, with a weak D call TRBD1 (6 bases). The V gene's germline CDR1 is PRHDT and CDR2 FYEKMQ (reference sequence). This CDR3 is built from 14 residues. The V end was cut by 5 bases, the J end by 2 bases, with 12 bases between. The CDR3 nucleotides read TGTGCCAGCAGCCCAAGGACAGCCAACTATGGCTACACCTTC. Translating it yields CASSPRTANYGYTF.

The genes are TRBV9 and TRBJ2-1; 13 nucleotides line up with TRBD2. Per germline, CDR1 SGDLS and CDR2 YYNGEE. The CDR3 is 15 amino acids. The V and J ends lost 5 bases and 8 bases, in that order; junction bases with no gene match: 7. DNA for the CDR3: TGTGCCAGCAGTCTTGGACTAGCGGGAGTATATGAGCAGTTCTTC. Encoded protein: CASSLGLAGVYEQFF. Drawing the rest from reference TRBV9 and TRBJ2-1, the complete variable domain is DSGVTQTPKHLITATGQRVTLRCSPRSGDLSVYWYQQSLDQGLQFLIQYYNGEERAKGNILERFSAQQFPDLHSELNLSSLELGDSALYFCASSLGLAGVYEQFFGPGTRLTVL.

The chain combines TRBV6-1 with TRBJ1-3; D gene unclear. The CDR3 spans 17 residues. V was clipped by 0 bases and J by 0 bases, with 12 bases between them. The germline CDR1 and CDR2 sequences are MNHNS and SASEGT. CDR3 in amino acids: CASSEARQLYSGNTIYF. CDR3 DNA sequence: TGTGCCAGCAGTGAAGCGCGGCAGCTCTACTCTGGAAACACCATATATTTT.

The chain employs TRBV7-8 and TRBJ2-5, with a possible D match to TRBD1 (5 bases). The CDR3 is 18 residues long. Germline V CDR1 and CDR2: SGHVS, FQNEAQ. Trimming cost V 0 bases and J 5 bases, with 22 bases left between them. CDR3 nucleotide sequence: TGTGCCAGCAGCTTAGCATCCAGGGATGTATGGTATCTGGAGACCCAGTACTTC. Translating it yields CASSLASRDVWYLETQYF.

This chain links TRBV9 with TRBJ2-7; 10 positions agree with TRBD2. V was pared by 2 bases and J by 7 bases, with 6 bases of the junction left unmatched. Germline V gene lookup returns CDR1 SGDLS and CDR2 YYNGEE. The CDR3 spans 14 residues. CDR3 amino acids: CASSVGLAPSEQYF. DNA of the CDR3: TGTGCCAGCAGCGTGGGACTAGCGCCCTCGGAGCAGTACTTC.

The chain uses TRBV4-1 and TRBJ1-2, with 8 bases that match TRBD1. The germline CDR1 and CDR2 sequences are MGHRA and YSYEKL. This CDR3 comprises 16 residues. V lost 0 bases and J lost 2; bases outside the gene matches: 5. CDR3 loop: CASSQDRGRENYGYTF. The CDR3 coding sequence is TGCGCCAGCAGCCAAGACAGGGGGCGGGAGAACTATGGCTACACCTTC.

A few counts support this clone. Distinct nucleotide sequences in the sample also encode this CDR3. V usage is TRBV18 and J usage is TRBJ2-3; 8 bases agree with TRBD2. The CDR3 runs to 15 residues. The germline gives CDR1 KGHSH, CDR2 LQKENI. J was trimmed by 1 base and V by 6 bases; bases with no gene match: 6. CDR3 sequence: CASSPTSGGTDTQYF. The CDR3 nucleotides read TGTGCCAGCTCCCCCACTAGCGGAGGCACAGATACGCAGTATTTT.

The V gene is TRBV28, the J gene TRBJ1-1, with D unclear. Germline CDR1 reads MDHEN; CDR2 reads SYDVKM. The CDR3 has 14 residues. The V and J ends lost 6 bases and 5 bases respectively, with 16 bases between them. The CDR3 is CASSPAGSRTEAFF. For the CDR3, the DNA is TGTGCCAGCAGCCCCGCGGGTAGCAGGACTGAAGCTTTCTTT.

The chain uses TRBV4-1 and TRBJ1-5, with TRBD1 identical over 7 bases. There are 17 residues in the CDR3. Trimming removed 2 bases from V and 4 bases from J; junction bases left unmatched: 11. From germline, CDR1 is MGHRA and CDR2 YSYEKL. The CDR3 is CASSQHSRDSYNQPQHF. The CDR3 bases are TGCGCCAGCAGCCAACATAGCCGGGACAGCTATAATCAGCCCCAGCATTTT.

The chain links TRBV6-5 to TRBJ2-2; D is unresolved. The V end was cut by 4 bases, the J end by 3 bases, with 9 bases between. The CDR3 runs 14 residues. The germline gives CDR1 MNHEY, CDR2 SVGAGI. The CDR3 sequence: CASSLNLYTGELFF. The CDR3, as DNA: TGTGCCAGCAGTTTAAACCTATACACCGGGGAGCTGTTTTTT.

The chain combines TRBV10-2 with TRBJ2-7; the match to TRBD2 covers 13 bases. The germline CDR1 and CDR2 sequences are WSHSY and SAAADI. V trimming: 3 bases; J trimming: 4 bases; junction bases outside the gene matches: 3. The CDR3 totals 15 residues. The CDR3 region has the DNA TGCGCCAGCAGTGACGCACTAGCGGGAGGGTACGAGCAGTACTTC. It translates to CASSDALAGGYEQYF.

This chain uses TRBV28 with TRBJ2-2, with TRBD1 matching 10 bases. J lost 5 bases, V lost 2 bases, and 5 bases had no gene match. Germline assignment: CDR1 MDHEN and CDR2 SYDVKM. The CDR3 contains 16 residues. CDR3 sequence reads: CASSLPTGGYTGELFF. The CDR3 DNA is TGTGCCAGCAGTTTACCGACAGGGGGCTATACCGGGGAGCTGTTTTTT.

This clone was observed once. The chain combines TRBV6-1 with TRBJ2-3; tentative D call: TRBD2 (5 bases). The ends were cut back, 6 bases at V and 2 bases at J, with 12 bases in the middle. Looked up from germline, CDR1 is MNHNS and CDR2 is SASEGT. The CDR3 length is 14 residues. CDR3 DNA sequence: TGTGCCAGCAGATCATCGGGAACCACAGATACGCAGTATTTT. This translates into CASRSSGTTDTQYF.

The V and J genes are TRBV18 and TRBJ2-5; D perhaps matches TRBD2 (5 bases). Trimming left V 1 base short and J 2 bases short, with 14 bases between. The CDR3 loop spans 16 amino acids. Germline lookup yields CDR1 KGHSH and CDR2 LQKENI. CDR3 sequence reads: CASSPQMAGNQETQYF. CDR3 nucleotides: TGTGCCAGCTCACCACAGATGGCGGGTAATCAAGAGACCCAGTACTTC. Variable domain in full (rest from reference TRBV18 and TRBJ2-5): NAGVMQNPRHLVRRRGQEARLRCSPMKGHSHVYWYRQLPEEGLKFMVYLQKENIIDESGMPKERFSAEFPKEGPSILRIQQVVRGDSAAYFCASSPQMAGNQETQYFGPGTRLLVL.

The CDR3 DNA reads TGTGCCAGCAGGATGCCAGGACAGGGATCGTACGAGCAGTACTTC. This translates into CASRMPGQGSYEQYF. V is TRBV28 and J is TRBJ2-7, with TRBD1 identical over 8 bases. Germline V gene data show CDR1 as MDHEN and CDR2 as SYDVKM. This CDR3 region has 15 residues. V was clipped by 6 bases and J by 4 bases; unmatched bases: 11.

This chain connects TRBV30 to TRBJ1-2; D ambiguous. The CDR3 has 13 amino acids. Trimming took 4 bases from V and 10 from J, leaving 19 bases between them. Per germline, CDR1 GTSNPN and CDR2 SVGIG (reference sequence). The CDR3, as DNA: TGTGCCTGGAATTCCCTCGGAGTGAGTGACTACACCTTC. It encodes CAWNSLGVSDYTF.

The chain joins TRBV18 to TRBJ1-2; D not certain. The germline CDR1 and CDR2 sequences are KGHSH and LQKENI. V was shortened by 6 bases and J by 0 bases, with 14 bases between the two germline ends. The CDR3 is 15 amino acids. CDR3 sequence: CASSERGGPNYGYTF. In DNA form, the CDR3 reads TGTGCCAGCTCCGAACGCGGCGGCCCTAACTATGGCTACACCTTC.

The rearrangement joins TRBV18 to TRBJ1-1; D remains ambiguous. The V end was cut by 4 bases, the J end by 7 bases, with 10 bases between. CDR1 is KGHSH and CDR2 is LQKENI in the germline V gene. This CDR3 is built from 12 residues. As DNA, the CDR3 is TGTGCCAGCTCACAAAACCGGGGTGAAGCTTTCTTT. This sequence encodes CASSQNRGEAFF.

CDR3 protein: CASSLYTGHYEQYF. The CDR3 DNA reads TGTGCCAGCAGTTTATATACAGGGCACTACGAGCAGTACTTC. The V gene is TRBV28, the J gene TRBJ2-7; D perhaps matches TRBD1 (6 bases). Trimming stripped 1 base from V and 3 bases from J, with 10 bases between. This CDR3 spans 14 amino acids. The germline V gene encodes CDR1 MDHEN and CDR2 SYDVKM.

This clone has a single count. The chain recombines TRBV27 with TRBJ2-7; D is perhaps TRBD2 (6 bases). The CDR3 runs 15 residues. V was pared by 6 bases and J by 4 bases, with 19 bases between. Germline CDR1 MNHEY, CDR2 SMNVEV (reference sequence). The CDR3 is CASRVPGSSPYEQYF. CDR3 sequence (DNA): TGTGCCAGCAGGGTACCCGGGAGCAGCCCTTACGAGCAGTACTTC.